The source of this T cell receptor (beta chain) is a study of CD8+CD57+ T cells in acquired aplastic anemia. TCR beta VDJ and CDR3 profiling used genomic DNA as template. TCRdb re-analysed the reads in MiXCR, keeping a single row per CDR3 protein. The sample consists of 300,000 or so distinct CDR3 sequences, roughly 59% of them appearing once. V lost 3 bases to trimming and J lost 6 bases; unmatched junction nucleotides: 0. The germline V gene has CDR1 MNHNS and CDR2 SASEGT. This CDR3 region has 15 residues. As regards this clonotype: No antigen is known for it.

Study findings and constraints: CD8+ Simpson's diversity in patients was not significantly different from that in controls.

Patients who underwent sequencing had shown CD8+CD57+ cell expansion by flow cytometry. This rearrangement joins TRBV6-1 to TRBJ2-2, with 14 bases aligning to TRBD2. Sample: sorted CD4+, CD8+, or CD8+CD57+ T cells (not recorded which) from PBMCs. The receptor was isolated from a human donor with aplastic anemia. The DNA for the CDR3 is TGTGCCAGCAGTGAGACTAGCGGGGGGGCCGGGGAGCTGTTTTTT. It yields the protein CASSETSGGAGELFF.